These T cell receptor beta chains were read from a single sample in a study of Graves' ophthalmopathy and Graves' hyperthyroidism. MiXCR, run by TCRdb on the multiplex PCR reads, gives a single entry per CDR3 protein. The sample lists around 400,000 distinct CDR3 sequences, 21% seen once, with around 3.2% in the top ten. Sequencing used peripheral blood. Receptor source: a young woman with stable Graves' hyperthyroidism. The CDR3 runs from the conserved cysteine through the conserved F or W. Each record gives: V gene, D gene, J gene, clone size, CDR3 DNA, CDR3 protein. D genes are given only for firm matches. The size of a clone is reported for some rows only, either as once, few or many, or as a class for expanded clones.

v_gene: TRBV12-3/TRBV12-4; d_gene: .; j_gene: TRBJ2-6; abundance: many; CDR3nt: TGTGCCAGCAGTTTACAGGTATCTGGGGCCAACGTCCTGACTTTC; CDR3aa: CASSLQVSGANVLTF
v_gene: TRBV5-1; d_gene: .; j_gene: TRBJ2-5; abundance: few; CDR3nt: TGCGCCAGCAGCGACGGGACCGACCCTCGGGAGACCCAGTACTTC; CDR3aa: CASSDGTDPRETQYF
v_gene: TRBV4-3; d_gene: .; j_gene: TRBJ2-7; abundance: few; CDR3nt: TGCGCCAGCAGCCAAGATGGGAGGGGGGCAGACGAGCAGTACTTC; CDR3aa: CASSQDGRGADEQYF
v_gene: TRBV24-1; d_gene: .; j_gene: TRBJ2-5; abundance: many; CDR3nt: TGTGCCACCAGTGAATCATCATGGGCCAGACAAGAGACCCAGTACTTC; CDR3aa: CATSESSWARQETQYF
v_gene: TRBV30; d_gene: TRBD2; j_gene: TRBJ2-7; abundance: many; CDR3nt: TGTGCCTGGAGTGTACGACTAGCGGGAGAGCAAGAGCAGTACTTC; CDR3aa: CAWSVRLAGEQEQYF
v_gene: TRBV28; d_gene: TRBD2; j_gene: TRBJ2-5; abundance: .; CDR3nt: TGTGCCAGCAGTTCCGAAACTAGCGGCTACCAAGAGACCCAGTACTTC; CDR3aa: CASSSETSGYQETQYF
v_gene: TRBV2; d_gene: .; j_gene: TRBJ1-1; abundance: many; CDR3nt: TGTGCCAGCGAACAGGGTCGTCAGTGGACTGAAGCTTTCTTT; CDR3aa: CASEQGRQWTEAFF
v_gene: TRBV11-2; d_gene: .; j_gene: TRBJ1-2; abundance: once; CDR3nt: TGTGCCAGCAGCTCCGGGACAAATCTCTATGGCTACACCTTC; CDR3aa: CASSSGTNLYGYTF
v_gene: TRBV7-2; d_gene: TRBD2; j_gene: TRBJ2-5; abundance: many; CDR3nt: TGTGCCAGCAGCGCGAGTCGTCTAGCGGGAGTGGAGACCCAGTACTTC; CDR3aa: CASSASRLAGVETQYF
v_gene: TRBV12-3/TRBV12-4; d_gene: .; j_gene: TRBJ1-5; abundance: .; CDR3nt: TGTGCCAGCAGTCATAGGGGGGGCGACAGGTATCAGCCCCAGCATTTT; CDR3aa: CASSHRGGDRYQPQHF
v_gene: TRBV15; d_gene: .; j_gene: TRBJ1-1; abundance: many; CDR3nt: TGTGCCACCAGCAGACCGGGGACACTGAACACTGAAGCTTTCTTT; CDR3aa: CATSRPGTLNTEAFF
v_gene: TRBV6-1; d_gene: .; j_gene: TRBJ1-1; abundance: .; CDR3nt: TGTGCCAGCAGAAAACCGGGACGGAGTGAAGCTTTCTTT; CDR3aa: CASRKPGRSEAFF
v_gene: TRBV29-1; d_gene: TRBD1; j_gene: TRBJ2-7; abundance: many; CDR3nt: TGCAGCGTTGGGACAGGGGGCAGGTACGAGCAGTACTTC; CDR3aa: CSVGTGGRYEQYF
v_gene: TRBV20-1; d_gene: .; j_gene: TRBJ1-5; abundance: many; CDR3nt: TGCAGTGCTAGATTTACCGGGGCAACAAATCAGCCCCAGCATTTT; CDR3aa: CSARFTGATNQPQHF
v_gene: TRBV12-3/TRBV12-4; d_gene: .; j_gene: TRBJ2-5; abundance: .; CDR3nt: TGTGCCAGCAGTTTTTGGGACCAGGCAGGGACCCAGTACTTC; CDR3aa: CASSFWDQAGTQYF
v_gene: TRBV24-1; d_gene: TRBD1; j_gene: TRBJ2-7; abundance: many; CDR3nt: TGTGCCACCAGTGATCCCCGGGACAGGATAGGCGAGCAGTACTTC; CDR3aa: CATSDPRDRIGEQYF
v_gene: TRBV14; d_gene: .; j_gene: TRBJ1-2; abundance: many; CDR3nt: TGTGCCAGCAGCCGTGGGACTAACTATGGCTACACCTTC; CDR3aa: CASSRGTNYGYTF
v_gene: TRBV7-9; d_gene: TRBD2; j_gene: TRBJ2-7; abundance: once; CDR3nt: TGTGCCAGTGGGACTAGCGGGAGGGCCGGCGAGCAGTACTTC; CDR3aa: CASGTSGRAGEQYF
v_gene: TRBV7-9; d_gene: .; j_gene: TRBJ2-6; abundance: many; CDR3nt: TGTGCCGGAGCTGGGGCCAACGTCCTGACTTTC; CDR3aa: CAGAGANVLTF
v_gene: TRBV7-2; d_gene: .; j_gene: TRBJ1-1; abundance: many; CDR3nt: TGTGCCAGCAGCCCATCCTCGGGGGCGGTAACTGAAGCTTTCTTT; CDR3aa: CASSPSSGAVTEAFF
v_gene: TRBV7-8; d_gene: .; j_gene: TRBJ2-4; abundance: many; CDR3nt: TGTGCCAGCAGCCCTTCAGGGTATACCAAAAACATTCAGTACTTC; CDR3aa: CASSPSGYTKNIQYF
v_gene: TRBV25-1; d_gene: .; j_gene: TRBJ1-2; abundance: many; CDR3nt: TGTGCCAGCAGTGAGGGAGGACATGGCTGGTATGGCTACACCTTC; CDR3aa: CASSEGGHGWYGYTF
v_gene: TRBV6-5; d_gene: .; j_gene: TRBJ1-2; abundance: many; CDR3nt: TGTGCCAGCAGTTACTTCGACTACACCTTC; CDR3aa: CASSYFDYTF
v_gene: TRBV6-2/TRBV6-3; d_gene: .; j_gene: TRBJ2-6; abundance: many; CDR3nt: TGTGCCAGCAAACAGACCCCCTCTGGGGCCAACGTCCTGACTTTC; CDR3aa: CASKQTPSGANVLTF
v_gene: TRBV6-4; d_gene: TRBD2; j_gene: TRBJ2-3; abundance: many; CDR3nt: TGTGCCAGCAGTGACTCCGCTAGCGGGACCACAGATACGCAGTATTTT; CDR3aa: CASSDSASGTTDTQYF
v_gene: TRBV11-2; d_gene: TRBD1; j_gene: TRBJ1-2; abundance: many; CDR3nt: TGTGCCATCAAAACCCCGGGACAGAGCTATGGCTACACCTTC; CDR3aa: CAIKTPGQSYGYTF
v_gene: TRBV28; d_gene: .; j_gene: TRBJ2-6; abundance: .; CDR3nt: TGTGCCAGCAGTCCCACAACGGGGGTTATCTTCTCTGGGGCCAACGTCCTGACTTTC; CDR3aa: CASSPTTGVIFSGANVLTF
v_gene: TRBV19; d_gene: TRBD1; j_gene: TRBJ1-5; abundance: many; CDR3nt: TGTGCCAGTAGTATAGGGACAGGTCGGAGCAATCAGCCCCAGCATTTT; CDR3aa: CASSIGTGRSNQPQHF
v_gene: TRBV5-5; d_gene: .; j_gene: TRBJ2-7; abundance: many; CDR3nt: TGTGCCAGCAGCTTGGTGGCAGGGGGGGCCTACGAGCAGTACTTC; CDR3aa: CASSLVAGGAYEQYF
v_gene: TRBV6-2/TRBV6-3; d_gene: .; j_gene: TRBJ1-1; abundance: many; CDR3nt: TGTGCCAGCAGTTACCAGTTCAGGGTGGGCACTGAAGCTTTCTTT; CDR3aa: CASSYQFRVGTEAFF
v_gene: TRBV18; d_gene: .; j_gene: TRBJ1-5; abundance: many; CDR3nt: TGTGCCAGCTCACCAGGGCCCCTCGAACAGCCCCAGCATTTT; CDR3aa: CASSPGPLEQPQHF
v_gene: TRBV7-8; d_gene: TRBD2; j_gene: TRBJ2-7; abundance: .; CDR3nt: TGTGCCAGCAGCTTTGTGCGGAGGACTAGCTACGAGCAGTACTTC; CDR3aa: CASSFVRRTSYEQYF
v_gene: TRBV4-3; d_gene: .; j_gene: TRBJ2-6; abundance: many; CDR3nt: TGCGCCAGCAGCCGTAACCCCAGCGGAGGGGCCAACGTCCTGACTTTC; CDR3aa: CASSRNPSGGANVLTF
v_gene: TRBV20-1; d_gene: .; j_gene: TRBJ2-5; abundance: .; CDR3nt: TGCAGTGCTCCTACCTCTGGGGCCCAAGGGACCCAGTACTTC; CDR3aa: CSAPTSGAQGTQYF
v_gene: TRBV6-5; d_gene: .; j_gene: TRBJ1-1; abundance: .; CDR3nt: TGTGCCAGCAGTTACTCGGGGGGGGTGGCCACTGAAGCTTTCTTT; CDR3aa: CASSYSGGVATEAFF
v_gene: TRBV2; d_gene: .; j_gene: TRBJ2-5; abundance: many; CDR3nt: TGTGCCAGCGGATATCAAGAGACCCAGTACTTC; CDR3aa: CASGYQETQYF
v_gene: TRBV27; d_gene: .; j_gene: TRBJ1-6; abundance: .; CDR3nt: TGTGCCACTACGGGACAAAAAGGCTATAATTCACCCCTCCACTTT; CDR3aa: CATTGQKGYNSPLHF
v_gene: TRBV20-1; d_gene: .; j_gene: TRBJ2-5; abundance: many; CDR3nt: TGCAGTGCTAGAGTGTTAAGCGGGCAAGAGACCCAGTACTTC; CDR3aa: CSARVLSGQETQYF
v_gene: TRBV20-1; d_gene: TRBD1; j_gene: TRBJ2-7; abundance: many; CDR3nt: TGCAGTGCTAGAGCTCGGACAGGCGTTGCGGCCTACGAGCAGTACTTC; CDR3aa: CSARARTGVAAYEQYF
v_gene: TRBV6-2/TRBV6-3; d_gene: TRBD1; j_gene: TRBJ1-2; abundance: many; CDR3nt: TGTGCCAGCAGAGCGACAGGGTCCGCGAATGGCTACACCTTC; CDR3aa: CASRATGSANGYTF
v_gene: TRBV11-2; d_gene: TRBD2; j_gene: TRBJ2-2; abundance: .; CDR3nt: TGTGCCAGCAGTCCAGGACTAGCGGGGGCCGGTGGGGAGCTGTTTTTT; CDR3aa: CASSPGLAGAGGELFF
v_gene: TRBV6-2/TRBV6-3; d_gene: .; j_gene: TRBJ1-2; abundance: many; CDR3nt: TGTGCCAGCAGTTACTCATTTCAGGGACGACCAACTAACTATGGCTACACCTTC; CDR3aa: CASSYSFQGRPTNYGYTF
v_gene: TRBV4-1; d_gene: TRBD1; j_gene: TRBJ1-2; abundance: many; CDR3nt: TGCGCCAGCAGCCAAATCCGACAGGGTTCTAGCTATGGCTACACCTTC; CDR3aa: CASSQIRQGSSYGYTF
v_gene: TRBV12-3/TRBV12-4; d_gene: .; j_gene: TRBJ1-5; abundance: .; CDR3nt: TGTGCCAGCAGTTTTGGGGCGGAAAGCAATCAGCCCCAGCATTTT; CDR3aa: CASSFGAESNQPQHF
v_gene: TRBV20-1; d_gene: TRBD1; j_gene: TRBJ2-7; abundance: many; CDR3nt: TGCAGTGCTACAACCGGGACAGGGTCCTACGAGCAGTACTTC; CDR3aa: CSATTGTGSYEQYF
v_gene: TRBV30; d_gene: .; j_gene: TRBJ1-1; abundance: many; CDR3nt: TGTGCCTGGAGGCCCAACAACGAAGCTTTCTTT; CDR3aa: CAWRPNNEAFF
v_gene: TRBV30; d_gene: .; j_gene: TRBJ1-3; abundance: many; CDR3nt: TGTGCCTGGATCAAGACAAGCGGAAACACCATATATTTT; CDR3aa: CAWIKTSGNTIYF